Below are 14 T cell receptor beta chains sequenced from a single sample in a study of blood T cell repertoires in COVID-19. Produced via immunoSEQ multiplex PCR; TCRdb's table is partial and in-frame only. The data show about 110,000 clones, about four fifths seen once. The sequenced sample was peripheral blood. The receptors were sampled from a woman aged 55 to 70 with acute or convalescent COVID-19.

This chain joins TRBV30 and TRBJ1-1; D possibly corresponds to TRBD1 (6 bases). CDR1 and CDR2 (germline): GTSNPN, SVGIG (reference sequence). V dropped 1 base and J dropped 0 bases, with 9 bases sitting between them. The length of the CDR3 is 14 residues. The CDR3 region is CAWSGGGLNTEAFF. The DNA for the CDR3 is TGTGCCTGGAGTGGGGGGGGGCTGAACACTGAAGCTTTCTTT. Variable domain in full (rest from reference TRBV30 and TRBJ1-1): SQTIHQWPATLVQPVGSPLSLECTVEGTSNPNLYWYRQAAGRGLQLLFYSVGIGQISSEVPQNLSASRPQDRQFILSSKKLLLSDSGFYLCAWSGGGLNTEAFFGQGTRLTVV.

The chain joins TRBV7-2 to TRBJ2-7; D is perhaps TRBD2 (5 bases). This CDR3 comprises 13 residues. Germline CDR1 SGHTA, CDR2 FQGNSA. With 1 base removed from V and 7 bases from J, the gap between germline ends came to 11 bases. The CDR3 loop reads CASSLVGDREQYF. The CDR3 DNA sequence: TGTGCCAGCAGCTTAGTCGGGGATCGGGAGCAGTACTTC.

This clone occurred once. The chain links TRBV19 to TRBJ2-2; 7 bases line up with TRBD1. Germline CDR1 is LNHDA and CDR2 is SQIVND (reference sequence). After removal of 4 bases from V and 7 bases from J, the junction contained 6 bases not matched to a gene. There are 14 residues in the CDR3. The CDR3: CASSRQTGNGELFF. CDR3 nucleotide sequence: TGTGCCAGTAGTAGACAGACAGGGAACGGGGAGCTGTTTTTT.

This sequence joins TRBV5-6 and TRBJ1-1, with TRBD1 matching over 7 bases. From germline, CDR1 is SGHDT and CDR2 YYEEEE. After removal of 3 bases from V and 8 bases from J, the junction contained 4 bases not matched to a gene. This CDR3 region has 12 residues. The CDR3 DNA reads as TGTGCCAGCAGCTGGGACAGACGCGAAGCTTTCTTT. Encoded protein: CASSWDRREAFF.

The gene calls are TRBV6-2 or TRBV6-3 and TRBJ1-2; TRBD1 is a possible D gene (6 bases). Between the trimmed V and J ends, which lost 6 bases and 4 bases, there was a span of 12 bases. CDR3 length: 13 amino acids. CDR1 is MNHEY and CDR2 is SVGEGT in the germline V gene. The CDR3 DNA follows: TGTGCCAGCAGCCAACAGGGCGTCTATGGCTACACCTTC. This encodes CASSQQGVYGYTF.

The chain employs TRBV6-2 or TRBV6-3 and TRBJ2-7, with 7 bases aligning to TRBD2. J was trimmed by 1 base and V by 4 bases; bases with no gene match: 1. The CDR3 consists of 13 residues. Germline V gene sequence: CDR1 MNHEY, CDR2 SVGEGT. The CDR3 DNA reads as TGTGCCAGCAGTTTCGGGGGGTCCTACGAGCAGTACTTC. It encodes CASSFGGSYEQYF.

CDR3 region: CAWSVQGAMWEQYF. In DNA, the CDR3 is TGTGCCTGGAGTGTACAGGGGGCGATGTGGGAGCAGTACTTC. The rearrangement uses TRBV30 and TRBJ2-7, with 9 bases identical to TRBD1. Losses at the gene ends were 0 bases for V and 7 bases for J; bases not matched to a gene: 7. The CDR3 runs to 14 residues. Germline CDR1 reads GTSNPN; CDR2 reads SVGIG (reference sequence).

The genes are TRBV7-3 and TRBJ1-1, with 7 bases aligning to TRBD1. CDR1 is SGHTA and CDR2 is FQGTGA in the germline V gene. V was pared by 3 bases and J by 4 bases, with 5 bases of the junction left unmatched. This CDR3 has 14 amino acids. CDR3 amino acids: CASSLHRGATEAFF. Written as DNA, the CDR3 is TGTGCCAGCAGCTTGCACAGGGGAGCCACTGAAGCTTTCTTT.

V is TRBV6-2 or TRBV6-3 and J is TRBJ2-3; 7 bases agree with TRBD2. The CDR3 loop spans 15 amino acids. From germline, CDR1 is MNHEY and CDR2 SVGEGT. J lost 2 bases, V lost 2 bases, and 4 bases had no gene match. In DNA, the CDR3 is TGTGCCAGCAGTTACGCCGGGACTATCACAGATACGCAGTATTTT. This sequence encodes CASSYAGTITDTQYF.

This clone was seen more than once but under ten times. The chain employs TRBV12-3 or TRBV12-4 and TRBJ2-3; a possible D gene is TRBD1 (6 bases). CDR3 size: 13 residues. The V end was cut by 6 bases, the J end by 2 bases, with 9 bases between. Here the CDR3 reads CASRGASTDTQYF. DNA for the CDR3: TGTGCCAGCAGGGGGGCCTCCACAGATACGCAGTATTTT.

The CDR3 DNA reads as TGCGCCAGCAGCAGGGACAGTCCCTACGAGCAGTACTTC. This gives the protein CASSRDSPYEQYF. The chain recombines TRBV10-2 with TRBJ2-7; 7 bases fit TRBD1. The CDR3 sequence is 13 residues long. Germline V gene lookup returns CDR1 WSHSY and CDR2 SAAADI. The V gene end was trimmed by 6 bases and the J gene end by 2 bases; junction bases not matched to a gene: 4.

V is TRBV9 and J is TRBJ1-1; 9 bases line up with TRBD1. Germline CDR1 is SGDLS and CDR2 is YYNGEE. V was pared by 2 bases and J by 7 bases, with 9 bases of the junction left unmatched. This CDR3 is 15 amino acids long. The CDR3 region is CASSVLPGQGFEAFF. In DNA form, the CDR3 reads TGTGCCAGCAGCGTCCTCCCGGGACAGGGTTTTGAAGCTTTCTTT.

The chain carries TRBV24-1 and TRBJ2-5, with 12 bases aligning to TRBD2. Germline CDR1 reads KGHDR; CDR2 reads SFDVKD. CDR3 length: 17 residues. The V and J ends lost 2 bases and 5 bases, in that order; junction bases with no gene match: 8. The CDR3 sequence is CATSDSTSSGGEETQYF. For the CDR3, the DNA is TGTGCCACCAGTGATTCCACCTCTAGCGGGGGGGAGGAGACCCAGTACTTC.

The chain has TRBV7-2 and TRBJ1-5, with D perhaps TRBD1 (5 bases). CDR1 is SGHTA, CDR2 FQGNSA, per germline. The CDR3 has 16 amino acids. V dropped 1 base and J dropped 1 base, with 11 bases sitting between them. The CDR3 DNA follows: TGTGCCAGCAGCTTAGATGGGGCTGGGAGCAATCAGCCCCAGCATTTT. This translates into CASSLDGAGSNQPQHF.